The sequence of this T cell receptor (beta chain) was determined in a study of CD8+CD57+ T cells in acquired aplastic anemia. About the study: CD4+ and CD8+ cells, once sorted, gave DNA averaging roughly 3 ug.

Study findings and constraints: Patient and control CD8+ Simpson's diversity was not significantly different. Overlap between patients and controls comprised 25 to 30 CD8+ CDR3 sequences.

As for this clonotype: The antigen is unknown.

This CDR3 has 13 amino acids. Deletions cut 6 bases from V and 5 bases from J, with 11 bases between. Germline V gives CDR1 SNHLY, CDR2 FYNNEI. The template for TCR beta VDJ and CDR3 sequence profiling was genomic DNA. MiXCR was run by TCRdb on the reads, yielding one entry per CDR3 protein. This sample has around 250,000 distinct CDR3 sequences, with roughly half found just once. The chain carries TRBV2 and TRBJ1-5; no reliable D call. The clonotype comes from a human donor with severe aplastic anemia or a healthy control (not recorded which). Sequencing was performed on sorted CD4+, CD8+, or CD8+CD57+ T cells (not recorded which) from PBMCs. The CDR3, as DNA: TGTGCCAGCAGCTATCTTGGCGATCAGCCCCAGCATTTT. Translation gives CASSYLGDQPQHF.